Listed below are T cell receptor beta chains from one sample, sequenced in a study of shared clonotypes between healthy human individuals. Data came from immunoSEQ multiplex PCR; TCRdb stores just in-frame clones and leaves some out. Here the sample spans some 2 million clones, about 95% being singletons. The sequenced sample was naive CD8+ T cells sorted from blood. The source is a young man in good health. The CDR3 runs from the conserved cysteine through the conserved F or W. D genes are given only for firm matches. Size is stated for part of the rows, as once, few or many counts, or as a class when the clone is expanded.

>TRBJ2-3|.|TRBV6-5|.
CASSYGAEDSTDTQYF
TGTGCCAGCAGTTACGGCGCGGAAGACAGCACAGATACGCAGTATTTT
>TRBJ2-5|TRBD2|TRBV27|.
CASSLIIPSGAQETQYF
TGTGCCAGCAGTTTAATCATCCCTAGCGGGGCACAAGAGACCCAGTACTTC
>TRBJ1-2|TRBD1|TRBV5-6|.
CASSPWTGNGYTF
TGTGCCAGCAGCCCGTGGACAGGGAATGGCTACACCTTC
>TRBJ1-5|TRBD1|TRBV19|.
CASSPAGTDSNQPQHF
TGTGCCAGTAGTCCGGCCGGGACAGATAGCAATCAGCCCCAGCATTTT
>TRBJ1-5|.|TRBV11-2|few
CASSHLAQPQHF
TGTGCCAGCAGCCACTTGGCTCAGCCCCAGCATTTT
>TRBJ2-7|.|TRBV2|.
CASSATNYEQYF
TGTGCCAGCAGTGCGACAAACTACGAGCAGTACTTC
>TRBJ2-1|TRBD1|TRBV4-3|.
CASSQLTGSEEQFF
TGCGCCAGCAGCCAATTGACAGGGAGTGAAGAGCAGTTCTTC
>TRBJ2-1|TRBD2|TRBV5-4|.
CASSLALAGEDEQFF
TGTGCCAGCAGCTTGGCGCTAGCGGGAGAGGATGAGCAGTTCTTC
>TRBJ2-7|.|TRBV5-4|.
CASSPGVGGYEQYF
TGTGCCAGCAGCCCGGGGGTGGGAGGCTACGAGCAGTACTTC
>TRBJ2-5|.|TRBV7-9|.
CASSQITGTETQYF
TGTGCCAGCAGCCAAATTACAGGGACAGAGACCCAGTACTTC
>TRBJ2-1|.|TRBV7-8|.
CASSPIGGLASDEQFF
TGTGCCAGCAGCCCCATTGGGGGCCTCGCCTCCGATGAGCAGTTCTTC
>TRBJ1-1|TRBD1|TRBV5-4|once
CASSWEDRGGEAFF
TGTGCCAGCAGCTGGGAGGACAGGGGAGGCGAAGCTTTCTTT
>TRBJ2-5|.|TRBV10-2|.
CASRLSGPQETQYF
TGCGCCAGCAGACTGAGCGGGCCCCAAGAGACCCAGTACTTC
>TRBJ2-7|.|TRBV5-1|.
CASSLERQDTAGTYEQYF
TGCGCCAGCAGCTTGGAAAGGCAGGACACGGCGGGTACCTACGAGCAGTACTTC
>TRBJ2-1|.|TRBV25-1|.
CASQGLEQFF
TGTGCCAGCCAGGGGCTAGAGCAGTTCTTC
>TRBJ2-5|TRBD2|TRBV6-5|.
CASSRPGRAVETQYF
TGTGCCAGCAGTCGCCCCGGGAGGGCGGTAGAGACCCAGTACTTC
>TRBJ2-7|.|TRBV10-3|.
CAIKCGRERSEQYF
TGTGCCATCAAGTGTGGCAGGGAACGTTCGGAGCAGTACTTC
>TRBJ2-5|TRBD2|TRBV7-8|.
CASWAGGQETQYF
TGTGCCAGCTGGGCGGGGGGACAAGAGACCCAGTACTTC
>TRBJ1-1|.|TRBV28|once
CASSFGGSVTEAFF
TGTGCCAGCAGTTTTGGCGGGTCGGTTACTGAAGCTTTCTTT
>TRBJ2-7|.|TRBV27|.
CASSAGRAYEQYF
TGTGCCAGCAGCGCAGGACGGGCCTACGAGCAGTACTTC
>TRBJ2-7|TRBD2|TRBV15|.
CATSRVIAGEMEQYF
TGTGCCACCAGCAGAGTCATAGCGGGAGAAATGGAGCAGTACTTC
>TRBJ2-7|TRBD1|TRBV7-2|.
CASSPLGGQGGEQYF
TGTGCCAGCAGCCCCCTGGGGGGACAGGGAGGCGAGCAGTACTTC
>TRBJ2-7|.|TRBV7-6|.
CASSLEGDGTFSYEQYF
TGTGCCAGCAGCTTAGAGGGGGACGGAACCTTCTCCTACGAGCAGTACTTC
>TRBJ2-7|TRBD2|TRBV9|.
CASSLTSGASEQYF
TGTGCCAGCAGCCTGACTAGCGGGGCAAGCGAGCAGTACTTC
>TRBJ1-3|.|TRBV7-9|.
CASSLGMEGPSGNTIYF
TGTGCCAGCAGCTTAGGTATGGAGGGGCCCTCTGGAAACACCATATATTTT
>TRBJ1-3|.|TRBV7-9|.
CASSLVKQTSGNTIYF
TGTGCCAGCAGCTTAGTGAAACAGACGTCTGGAAACACCATATATTTT
>TRBJ1-5|.|TRBV6-5|.
CASSYEGGGNQPQHF
TGTGCCAGCAGTTACGAGGGTGGTGGCAATCAGCCCCAGCATTTT
>TRBJ2-3|.|TRBV4-2|.
CASSQAGAGTDTQYF
TGTGCCAGCAGCCAAGCAGGGGCAGGGACAGATACGCAGTATTTT
>TRBJ2-3|TRBD2|TRBV7-9|.
CASSGRGPDTQYF
TGTGCCAGCAGTGGGAGGGGACCAGATACGCAGTATTTT
>TRBJ2-1|TRBD1|TRBV9|.
CASSIPGTGAPNEQFF
TGTGCCAGCAGCATCCCCGGGACAGGGGCCCCCAATGAGCAGTTCTTC
>TRBJ1-2|TRBD1|TRBV5-4|.
CASSLGPGQEAGYTF
TGTGCCAGCAGCTTGGGGCCGGGACAGGAGGCTGGCTACACCTTC
>TRBJ1-6|TRBD1|TRBV5-6|.
CASSPGQGNSPLHF
TGTGCCAGCAGTCCTGGACAGGGGAATTCACCCCTCCACTTT
>TRBJ2-1|.|TRBV29-1|.
CSVEGIRYNEQFF
TGCAGCGTTGAGGGGATCCGCTACAATGAGCAGTTCTTC
>TRBJ2-6|.|TRBV11-2|.
CASSLDNRAGANVLTF
TGTGCCAGCAGCTTAGATAACAGGGCTGGGGCCAACGTCCTGACTTTC
>TRBJ2-1|.|TRBV29-1|.
CSVDGNNEQFF
TGCAGCGTTGATGGGAACAATGAGCAGTTCTTC